Each of the 29 T cell receptor beta chains below was sequenced from the same sample in a study of blood T cell repertoires in COVID-19. This table comes from immunoSEQ multiplex PCR, and its TCRdb copy is limited to in-frame clones, with some not included. The data contain around 340,000 clones, approximately 86% of them singletons. Sequencing was performed on peripheral blood. The receptors were gathered from an older woman with COVID-19, enrolled during active disease.

The V call is TRBV27, the J call TRBJ1-6; TRBD1 matches 7 bases. The trim removed 4 bases at V and 7 bases at J, leaving 7 bases unmatched. Germline V gene data show CDR1 as MNHEY and CDR2 as SMNVEV (reference sequence). The CDR3 totals 15 residues. The CDR3 DNA reads as TGTGCCAGCAGTTACCTTGACAGGGACAATTCACCCCTCCACTTT. It yields the protein CASSYLDRDNSPLHF.

This clone was detected once. V and J are TRBV11-2 and TRBJ2-5; 8 nucleotides match TRBD2. V shed 3 bases, J shed 1 base, and the junction held 4 bases outside the gene matches. The CDR3 is made up of 15 amino acids. Per germline, CDR1 SGHAT and CDR2 FQNNGV. The CDR3 loop is CASSFSGGAQETQYF. CDR3 coding DNA: TGTGCCAGCAGCTTCAGCGGGGGAGCCCAAGAGACCCAGTACTTC.

This sequence joins TRBV4-3 and TRBJ1-2, with a tentative D call TRBD1 (6 bases). The CDR3 is 16 residues long. Germline CDR1 is LGHNA and CDR2 is YSLEER. V shed 0 bases and J shed 3 bases, with 14 bases lying between them. CDR3 in amino acids: CASSQDLGAGDYGYTF. The CDR3 DNA sequence: TGCGCCAGCAGCCAAGATTTGGGGGCAGGTGACTATGGCTACACCTTC.

This chain links TRBV18 with TRBJ1-1, with D maybe TRBD1 (5 bases). The CDR3 is 15 residues long. V was shortened by 2 bases and J by 2 bases, with 12 bases between the two germline ends. The germline V gene encodes CDR1 KGHSH and CDR2 LQKENI. This CDR3 reads CASSPNTGGNTEAFF. CDR3 nucleotides: TGTGCCAGCTCACCAAATACGGGGGGAAACACTGAAGCTTTCTTT.

This sequence joins TRBV6-5 and TRBJ2-5, with a tentative D call TRBD1 (5 bases). Between the trimmed V and J ends, which lost 2 bases and 7 bases, there was a span of 11 bases. Germline CDR1 and CDR2: MNHEY and SVGAGI. The CDR3 contains 13 residues. The CDR3 sequence: CASSYPGQGTQYF. The CDR3 DNA follows: TGTGCCAGCAGTTACCCGGGCCAGGGGACCCAGTACTTC.

V and J are TRBV19 and TRBJ1-4; D possibly corresponds to TRBD1 (5 bases). The CDR3 contains 17 residues. With 2 bases removed from V and 5 bases from J, the gap between germline ends came to 18 bases. Looked up from germline, CDR1 is LNHDA and CDR2 is SQIVND (reference sequence). CDR3 nucleotide sequence: TGTGCCAGTAGTATATGGCGCGGGGGGTCGAGGAATGAAAAACTGTTTTTT. Translation gives CASSIWRGGSRNEKLFF. Full variable domain (missing parts from reference TRBV19 and TRBJ1-4): DGGITQSPKYLFRKEGQNVTLSCEQNLNHDAMYWYRQDPGQGLRLIYYSQIVNDFQKGDIAEGYSVSREKKESFPLTVTSAQKNPTAFYLCASSIWRGGSRNEKLFFGSGTQLSVL.

A remark on this clone: Additional DNA sequences in this sample encode the identical CDR3. The gene calls are TRBV7-9 and TRBJ2-2, with no clear D. This CDR3 has 15 amino acids. V lost 5 bases and J 0 bases, leaving 10 bases between the germline ends. Per the germline V gene, CDR1 is SEHNR and CDR2 is FQNEAQ (reference sequence). In DNA, the CDR3 is TGTGCCAGCAGCCCCCGCGGTACGAACACCGGGGAGCTGTTTTTT. Its protein is CASSPRGTNTGELFF.

The chain employs TRBV5-5 and TRBJ1-2; possibly TRBD1 for D (6 bases). V was trimmed by 5 bases and J by 3 bases, leaving 17 bases between them. The CDR3 is 15 residues long. CDR1 is SGHKS and CDR2 is YYEKEE in the germline V gene (reference sequence). The DNA for the CDR3 is TGTGCCAGCAGGCCCACAGGGATTAAATACTATGGCTACACCTTC. This translates into CASRPTGIKYYGYTF.

The CDR3: CAWIPHVSGTGGSTDTQYF. CDR3 nucleotides: TGTGCCTGGATTCCCCACGTATCAGGGACAGGGGGCTCGACAGATACGCAGTATTTT. This chain connects TRBV30 to TRBJ2-3, with 12 nucleotides matching TRBD1. Germline V CDR1 and CDR2: GTSNPN, SVGIG (reference sequence). The CDR3 is 19 amino acids. The J segment lost 3 bases and the V segment lost 4 bases, leaving 17 bases of the junction unmatched.

The J gene is TRBJ1-4, the V gene TRBV5-6; 7 positions agree with TRBD1. The germline V gene has CDR1 SGHDT and CDR2 YYEEEE. With V trimmed by 4 bases and J by 8 bases, 20 bases remained unmatched. The CDR3 sequence is 18 residues long. The CDR3 protein is CASSLIPRRGQKEEKLFF. The DNA for the CDR3 is TGTGCCAGCAGCCTGATTCCGCGGAGGGGACAGAAAGAGGAAAAACTGTTTTTT.

As for this clone: Sequence at one end of the junction differs from germline and may be a read error. The chain joins TRBV11-3 to TRBJ2-7; D call uncertain. The V gene's germline CDR1 is SGHNT and CDR2 YENEEA. There are 13 residues in the CDR3. The CDR3 loop is CVSSLGGAYEQYF. The DNA for the CDR3 is TGTGTCAGCAGCTTAGGTGGAGCCTACGAGCAGTACTTC.

This clone occurred once. The genes are TRBV5-6 and TRBJ2-1, with TRBD2 identical over 7 bases. The V gene end was trimmed by 0 bases and the J gene end by 3 bases; junction bases not matched to a gene: 6. In germline, CDR1 is SGHDT, CDR2 YYEEEE. The CDR3 extends over 16 amino acids. The CDR3 spells CASSLALGGGYNEQFF. DNA for the CDR3: TGTGCCAGCAGCTTGGCCTTGGGCGGGGGCTACAATGAGCAGTTCTTC.

The gene calls are TRBV20-1 and TRBJ1-2; D may be TRBD1 (5 bases). Per the germline V gene, CDR1 is DFQATT and CDR2 is SNEGSKA (reference sequence). The CDR3 contains 11 residues. V lost 3 bases and J lost 8, with 10 bases in between. The CDR3 protein is CSASEGLGYTF. CDR3 nucleotide sequence: TGCAGTGCTAGTGAGGGGCTGGGCTACACCTTC.

This clone has only one observation. V is TRBV9 and J is TRBJ1-2; tentatively, D is TRBD1 (5 bases). V shed 6 bases and J shed 1 base, with 10 bases lying between them. Germline CDR1 SGDLS, CDR2 YYNGEE. This CDR3 is 13 amino acids long. The CDR3 reads CASTLGGNYGYTF. The CDR3 coding sequence is TGTGCCAGCACCTTGGGGGGTAACTATGGCTACACCTTC.

This chain uses TRBV6-5 with TRBJ2-7, with 7 positions matching TRBD1. The CDR3 sequence is 12 residues long. V shed 8 bases and J 4 bases; nucleotides not matched to a gene: 5. Germline CDR1 and CDR2: MNHEY and SVGAGI. CDR3 sequence reads: CASDRDRYEQYF. The CDR3 DNA sequence: TGTGCCAGCGACAGGGACCGTTACGAGCAGTACTTC.

The chain has TRBV11-2 and TRBJ1-5, with D possibly being TRBD1 (6 bases). The CDR3 totals 14 residues. V was trimmed by 4 bases and J by 3 bases, leaving 10 bases between them. Germline V gene lookup returns CDR1 SGHAT and CDR2 FQNNGV. The CDR3 is CASSSTGNNQPQHF. CDR3 nucleotides: TGTGCCAGCAGCTCGACAGGAAACAATCAGCCCCAGCATTTT.

The genes are TRBV7-9 and TRBJ2-5, with TRBD2 matching 9 bases. The CDR3 extends over 15 amino acids. From germline, CDR1 is SEHNR and CDR2 FQNEAQ (reference sequence). Trimming at V came to 1 base and at J to 4 bases, leaving 4 bases not matched to a gene. CDR3 nucleotides: TGTGCCAGCAGCTTAGGGCGGGGGGGCCGAGAGACCCAGTACTTC. This translates into CASSLGRGGRETQYF.

This clone was seen only a few times. J is TRBJ1-2 and V is TRBV7-2; TRBD1 is a possible D gene (5 bases). CDR3 length: 13 amino acids. V was trimmed by 0 bases and J by 7 bases, leaving 9 bases between them. The germline gives CDR1 SGHTA, CDR2 FQGNSA. The CDR3, as DNA: TGTGCCAGCAGCTTAGCGGGGGGTAGTGGCTACACCTTC. Translating it yields CASSLAGGSGYTF.

The gene calls are TRBV3-1 (or the pseudogene TRBV3-2) and TRBJ1-2, with no clear D. Trimming left V 1 base short and J 0 bases short, with 12 bases between. Per the germline V gene, CDR1 is LGHDT and CDR2 is YNNKEL (reference sequence). The CDR3 totals 16 residues. The chain's CDR3 is CASSQVAGVPNYGYTF. The CDR3 coding sequence is TGTGCCAGCAGCCAAGTCGCGGGCGTACCTAACTATGGCTACACCTTC.

J is TRBJ1-2 and V is TRBV18, with TRBD1 identical over 7 bases. This CDR3 is built from 15 residues. From germline, CDR1 is KGHSH and CDR2 LQKENI. J gave up 4 bases and V 5 bases, and 10 bases lay outside the gene matches. The CDR3 here is CASSEPGQNFYGYTF. Here the CDR3 DNA reads TGTGCCAGCTCAGAACCGGGACAGAACTTCTATGGCTACACCTTC.

V gene TRBV10-3 combines with J gene TRBJ1-2; unclear D gene. This CDR3 spans 12 amino acids. Germline V gene lookup returns CDR1 ENHRY and CDR2 SYGVKD. The germline V and J ends were trimmed by 8 bases and 0 bases, with 7 bases remaining between them. CDR3: CAISSTNYGYTF. The CDR3, as DNA: TGTGCCATCTCCAGTACTAACTATGGCTACACCTTC.

The V and J genes are TRBV6-5 and TRBJ1-5, with D possibly TRBD1 on 5 matching bases. Germline V gene data show CDR1 as MNHEY and CDR2 as SVGAGI. This CDR3 is 15 amino acids long. The V and J ends lost 6 bases and 0 bases respectively, with 12 bases between them. CDR3: CASRPRQFSNQPQHF. CDR3 DNA: TGTGCCAGCAGGCCTCGACAGTTTAGCAATCAGCCCCAGCATTTT.

The genes are TRBV29-1 and TRBJ1-1; TRBD1 matches at 9 bases. J was trimmed by 8 bases and V by 6 bases; bases with no gene match: 7. CDR1 and CDR2 from the germline V gene are SQVTM and ANQGSEA. The CDR3 runs to 12 residues. CDR3 bases: TGCAGCGTCGCAACAGGGGGCTCCGAAGCTTTCTTT. The encoded protein is CSVATGGSEAFF.

The chain is built from TRBV4-2 and TRBJ1-5; tentatively, D is TRBD1 (6 bases). This CDR3 region has 15 residues. V was pared by 1 base and J by 5 bases, with 12 bases between. Germline CDR1 and CDR2: LGHNA and YNFKEQ. For the CDR3, the DNA is TGTGCCAGCAGCCAAGGAGCGGACAGAGATCAGCCCCAGCATTTT. Amino acids: CASSQGADRDQPQHF.

This chain joins TRBV10-2 and TRBJ2-7; 7 nucleotides align to TRBD2. Trimming took 4 bases from V and 3 from J; bases not matched to a gene: 9. Germline V gene data show CDR1 as WSHSY and CDR2 as SAAADI. This CDR3 is 15 amino acids long. The CDR3 DNA reads TGCGCCAGCAGTGTAGGGCTAGCGGAGGGCTACGAGCAGTACTTC. Amino acid sequence: CASSVGLAEGYEQYF.

The chain couples TRBV4-2 to TRBJ1-5; unclear D gene. V lost 1 base and J lost 6, with 13 bases in between. Germline CDR1 is LGHNA and CDR2 is YNFKEQ. The CDR3 is made up of 15 amino acids. The CDR3 DNA reads TGTGCCAGCAGCCAAGCTAGTTCATCGGGTCAGCCCCAGCATTTT. Protein: CASSQASSSGQPQHF.

The chain is built from TRBV4-1 and TRBJ2-7; 9 bases fit TRBD2. V dropped 4 bases and J dropped 6; count of bases not matched to a gene: 7. Germline V gene data show CDR1 as MGHRA and CDR2 as YSYEKL. The CDR3 totals 14 residues. The DNA of the CDR3 is TGCGCCAGCAGCCGAACTAGCGGGTCGAGCGAGCAGTACTTC. It translates to CASSRTSGSSEQYF.

This sequence joins TRBV11-2 and TRBJ2-5; 7 nucleotides align to TRBD2. Trimming cost V 1 base and J 6 bases; bases outside gene matches: 5. This CDR3 region has 14 residues. Per germline, CDR1 SGHAT and CDR2 FQNNGV. The CDR3 region has the DNA TGTGCCAGCAGCTTAGCTGCGGGGGTCAAGACCCAGTACTTC. Translated, it gives CASSLAAGVKTQYF.

The genes are TRBV30 and TRBJ1-1; a weak D match, TRBD1 (6 bases). The germline V gene encodes CDR1 GTSNPN and CDR2 SVGIG (reference sequence). The CDR3 is made up of 12 amino acids. V was pared by 5 bases and J by 4 bases, with 11 bases between. CDR3 amino acids: CAWRGAGTEAFF. CDR3 DNA sequence: TGTGCCTGGCGGGGGGCAGGCACTGAAGCTTTCTTT.